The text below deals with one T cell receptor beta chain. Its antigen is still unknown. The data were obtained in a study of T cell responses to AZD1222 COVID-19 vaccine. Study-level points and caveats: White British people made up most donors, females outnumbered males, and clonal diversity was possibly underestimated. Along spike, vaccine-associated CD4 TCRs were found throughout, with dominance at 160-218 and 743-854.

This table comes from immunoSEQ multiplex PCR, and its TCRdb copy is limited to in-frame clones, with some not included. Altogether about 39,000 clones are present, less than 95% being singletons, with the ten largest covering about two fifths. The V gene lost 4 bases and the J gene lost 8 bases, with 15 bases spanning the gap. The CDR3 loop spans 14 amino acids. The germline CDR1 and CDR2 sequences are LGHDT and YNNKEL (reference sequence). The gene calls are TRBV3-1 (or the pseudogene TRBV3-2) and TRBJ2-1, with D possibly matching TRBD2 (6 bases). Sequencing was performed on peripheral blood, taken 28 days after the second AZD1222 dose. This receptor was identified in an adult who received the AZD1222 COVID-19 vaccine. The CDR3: CASSPGLPSDEQFF. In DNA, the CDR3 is TGTGCCAGCAGCCCGGGACTCCCGTCCGATGAGCAGTTCTTC.